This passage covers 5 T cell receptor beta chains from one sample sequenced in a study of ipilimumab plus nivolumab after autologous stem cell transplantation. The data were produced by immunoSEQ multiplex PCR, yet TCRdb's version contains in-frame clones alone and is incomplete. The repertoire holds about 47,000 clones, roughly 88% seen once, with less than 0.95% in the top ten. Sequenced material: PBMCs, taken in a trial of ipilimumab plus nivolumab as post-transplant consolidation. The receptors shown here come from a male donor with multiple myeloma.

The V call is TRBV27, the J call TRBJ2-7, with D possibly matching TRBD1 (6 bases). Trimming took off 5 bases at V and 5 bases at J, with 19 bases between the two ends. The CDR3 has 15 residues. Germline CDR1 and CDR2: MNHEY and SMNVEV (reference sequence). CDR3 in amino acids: CASSPRPTGYDEQYF. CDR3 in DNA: TGTGCCAGCAGTCCACGCCCTACAGGGTACGACGAGCAGTACTTC.

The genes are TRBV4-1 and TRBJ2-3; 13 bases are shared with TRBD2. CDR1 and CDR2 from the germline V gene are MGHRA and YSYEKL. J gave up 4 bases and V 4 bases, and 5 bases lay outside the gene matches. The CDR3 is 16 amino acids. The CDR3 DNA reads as TGCGCCAGCAGCCGCGTACTAGCGGGGGGGGCAGATACGCAGTATTTT. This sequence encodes CASSRVLAGGADTQYF.

CDR3 region: CASSLAGGEETQYF. CDR3 coding DNA: TGTGCCAGCAGCCTAGCGGGAGGGGAAGAGACCCAGTACTTC. The chain combines TRBV7-3 with TRBJ2-5; 12 bases are a match to TRBD2. V gave up 5 bases and J gave up 3 bases; unmatched junction bases: 1. The CDR3 is made up of 14 amino acids. Germline V gene sequence: CDR1 SGHTA, CDR2 FQGTGA.

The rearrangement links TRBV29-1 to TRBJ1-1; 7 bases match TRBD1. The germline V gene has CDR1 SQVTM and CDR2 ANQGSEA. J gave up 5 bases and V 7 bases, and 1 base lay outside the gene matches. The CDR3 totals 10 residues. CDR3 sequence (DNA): TGCAGCGGCAGGGGGACTGAAGCTTTCTTT. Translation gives CSGRGTEAFF.

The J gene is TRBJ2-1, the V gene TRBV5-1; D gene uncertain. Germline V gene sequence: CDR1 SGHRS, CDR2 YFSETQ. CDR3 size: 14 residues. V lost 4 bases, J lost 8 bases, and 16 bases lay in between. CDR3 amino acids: CASSPGPSLDEQFF. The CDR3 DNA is TGCGCCAGCAGCCCCGGGCCCTCCTTAGATGAGCAGTTCTTC. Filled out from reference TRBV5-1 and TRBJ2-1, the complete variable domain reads KAGVTQTPRYLIKTRGQQVTLSCSPISGHRSVSWYQQTPGQGLQFLFEYFSETQRNKGNFPGRFSGRQFSNSRSEMNVSTLELGDSALYLCASSPGPSLDEQFFGPGTRLTVL.